This entry describes one T cell receptor beta chain. The data were taken from a study of blood T cell repertoires in COVID-19. Study information: The United States, Italy and Spain provided the acute and convalescent COVID-19 samples. Sources were T cells, B-cell-depleted T cells, or PBMCs; the material itself was cDNA or gDNA.

In the authors' workflow: How many nucleated cells were present was estimated from reference gene primer amplification. Using immunoSEQ multiplex PCR, the repertoire was profiled, and TCRdb retains in-frame clones only, with some absent. D and trimming were read from the DNA, whereas the V and J calls and clone size are those reported in that table. The sample contains tens of thousands of clones, 83% of which appear only once. The receptor comes from a woman of 80 years or more with acute or convalescent COVID-19. The sample comprised peripheral blood.

CDR3 amino acids: CASSIVSSVIGNEQFF. CDR3 coding DNA: TGTGCCAGTAGTATAGTTTCAAGCGTGATTGGGAATGAGCAGTTCTTC. The chain carries TRBV19 and TRBJ2-1, with D unresolved. V was shortened by 1 base and J by 7 bases, with 17 bases between the two germline ends. Germline lookup yields CDR1 LNHDA and CDR2 SQIVND (reference sequence). The CDR3 covers 16 residues.